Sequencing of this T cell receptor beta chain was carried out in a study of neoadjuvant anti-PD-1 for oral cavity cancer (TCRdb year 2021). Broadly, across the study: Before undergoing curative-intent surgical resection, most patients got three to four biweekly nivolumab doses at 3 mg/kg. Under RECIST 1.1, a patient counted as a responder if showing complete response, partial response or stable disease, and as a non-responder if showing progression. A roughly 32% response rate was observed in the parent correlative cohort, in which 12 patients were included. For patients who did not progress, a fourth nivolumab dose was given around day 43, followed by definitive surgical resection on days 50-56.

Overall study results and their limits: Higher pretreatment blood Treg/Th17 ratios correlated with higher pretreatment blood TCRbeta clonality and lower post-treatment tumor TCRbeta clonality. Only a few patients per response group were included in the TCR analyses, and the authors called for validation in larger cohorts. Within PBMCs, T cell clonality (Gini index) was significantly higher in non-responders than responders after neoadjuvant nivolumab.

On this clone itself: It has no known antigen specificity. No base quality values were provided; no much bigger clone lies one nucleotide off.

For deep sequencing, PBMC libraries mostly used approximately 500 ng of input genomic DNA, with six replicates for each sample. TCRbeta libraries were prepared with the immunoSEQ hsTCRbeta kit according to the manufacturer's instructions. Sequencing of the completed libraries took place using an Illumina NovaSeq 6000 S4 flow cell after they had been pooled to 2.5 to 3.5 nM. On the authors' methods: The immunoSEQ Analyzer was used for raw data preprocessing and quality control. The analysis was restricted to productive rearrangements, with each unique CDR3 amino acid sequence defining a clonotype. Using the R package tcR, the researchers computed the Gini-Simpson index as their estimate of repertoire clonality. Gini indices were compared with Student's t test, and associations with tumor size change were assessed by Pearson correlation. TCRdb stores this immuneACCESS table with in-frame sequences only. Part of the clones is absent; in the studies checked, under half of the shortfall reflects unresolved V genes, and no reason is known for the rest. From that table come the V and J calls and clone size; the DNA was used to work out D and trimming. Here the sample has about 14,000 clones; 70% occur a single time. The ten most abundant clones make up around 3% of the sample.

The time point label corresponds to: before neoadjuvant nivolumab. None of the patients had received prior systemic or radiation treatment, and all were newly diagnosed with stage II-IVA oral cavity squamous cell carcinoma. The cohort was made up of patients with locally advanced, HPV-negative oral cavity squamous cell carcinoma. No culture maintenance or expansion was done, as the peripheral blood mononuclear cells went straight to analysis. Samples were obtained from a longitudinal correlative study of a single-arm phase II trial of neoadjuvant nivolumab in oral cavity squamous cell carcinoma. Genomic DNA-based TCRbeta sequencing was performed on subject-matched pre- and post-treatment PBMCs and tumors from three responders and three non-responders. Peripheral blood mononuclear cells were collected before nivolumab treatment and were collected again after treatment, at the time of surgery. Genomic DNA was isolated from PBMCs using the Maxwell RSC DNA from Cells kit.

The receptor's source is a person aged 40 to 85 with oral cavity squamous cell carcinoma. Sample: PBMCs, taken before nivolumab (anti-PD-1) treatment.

The CDR3 has the sequence CASNIGGATNEKLFF. In nucleotide form, the sequence is TGTGCCAGTAACATCGGAGGGGCAACTAATGAAAAACTGTTTTTT. The chain is encoded by TRBV19 joined to TRBJ1-4; the D region possibly corresponds to TRBD1 (5 bases align). Per the germline V gene (reference sequence), LNHDA is the CDR1 and SQIVND is the CDR2. The CDR3 runs 15 residues from the cysteine to the phenylalanine. Of the read, only the CDR3 DNA is kept; its 45 bases are in frame from base 1. V sheds 7 bases and J sheds 0 bases, leaving 12 bases between their ends.